This T cell receptor beta chain came from a study of T-cell reconstitution after alpha-beta-depleted transplantation in children (dated by TCRdb to about 2016). In the study overall: The study quantitatively tracked T-cell immune reconstitution after TCRalphabeta/CD19-depleted allogeneic hematopoietic cell transplantation in children using TCR repertoire profiling.

The library was made by PCR. Instrument used: Illumina HiSeq 2500. TCR libraries were prepared with molecular barcoding, using unique molecular identifiers to normalize TCRbeta repertoire quantification. TCRdb reprocessing: public reads trimmed at Q25 with fastp, clones called with MiXCR, in-frame beta chains kept. Each entry is one CDR3 protein sequence, shown with its most common DNA and genes. This sample has about 540,000 distinct CDR3 sequences in its table, and around 19% of those were observed once. The ten largest clones add up to 2.5% to 3.5% of the sample. In regard to this clonotype: Its antigen is not yet known. Per-nucleotide qualities are absent, and no much larger clonotype sits a single base away.

V loses 4 bases, J loses 6 bases, and the germline ends lie 10 bases apart. Based on the germline V gene, the CDR1 and CDR2 sequences are SQVTM and ANQGSEA. Measured from the cysteine to the phenylalanine, the CDR3 is 11 residues long. Of all the DNA, just the CDR3 is kept, 33 bases in frame from base 1. The receptor comes from a human donor who donated a stem cell graft to a child with acute lymphoblastic leukemia. The source material was PBMCs from the stem cell graft donor, sampled from the stem cell graft. The sequence is built from TRBV29-1 and TRBJ2-7; TRBD1 is a possible D gene, resting on 7 matching bases. The DNA sequence is given as TGCAGCGTTGGACAGGGAGGCGAGCAGTACTTC. Its coded protein is CSVGQGGEQYF.